This T cell receptor (beta chain) was obtained from a study of blood T cells in healthy people across ages. The use of a sample-barcoded 5' primer and a J-beta primer mix characterized a second PCR of about 7 to 12 cycles. TCRdb analysed the 5' RACE reads with MiXCR anew, one entry per CDR3 protein. Here the sample spans 700,000 to 950,000 distinct CDR3 sequences, roughly 50% being singletons. Every donor provided around 9.3 milliliters of peripheral blood. V lost 8 bases and J lost 5, with 19 bases in between. In germline, CDR1 is SEHNR, CDR2 FQNEAQ (reference sequence). This CDR3 has 14 residues. This clonotype was obtained from a man aged 25 to 40 in good health. The chain combines TRBV7-9 with TRBJ2-7; either TRBD1 or TRBD2 may fit D (7 bases each). The sample comprised blood. The CDR3 DNA reads as TGTGCCAGCCGCCAGGGGGGGAGTAGAGACGAGCAGTACTTC. The encoded protein is CASRQGGSRDEQYF.